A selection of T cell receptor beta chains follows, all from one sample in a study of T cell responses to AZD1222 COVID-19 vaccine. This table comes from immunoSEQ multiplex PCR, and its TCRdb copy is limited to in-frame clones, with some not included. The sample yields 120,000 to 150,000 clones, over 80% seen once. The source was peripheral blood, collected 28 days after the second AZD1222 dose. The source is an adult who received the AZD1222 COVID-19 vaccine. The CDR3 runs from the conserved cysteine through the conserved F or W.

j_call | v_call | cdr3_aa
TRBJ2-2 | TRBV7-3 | CASSLQANTGELFF
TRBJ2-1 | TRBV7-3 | CASSLSGTGGSNEQFF
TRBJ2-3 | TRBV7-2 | CASSSSVGPDTQYF
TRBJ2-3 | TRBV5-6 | CASSLFLAETKGTDTQYF
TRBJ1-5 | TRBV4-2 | CASSQDQFQPQHF
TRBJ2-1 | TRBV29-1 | CSVTGLAGDISYNEQFF
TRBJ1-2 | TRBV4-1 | CASSQPRSGVGYGYTF
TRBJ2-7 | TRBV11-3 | CASSSGTSAGEQYF
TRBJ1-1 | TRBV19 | CASSTTGQGPTEAFF
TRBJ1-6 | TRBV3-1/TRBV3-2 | CASSQDRGDSPLHF
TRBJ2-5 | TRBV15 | CATGGELHETQYF
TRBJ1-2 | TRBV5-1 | CASSLDRGSYGYTF
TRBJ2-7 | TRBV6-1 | CASSEFSQNYEQYF
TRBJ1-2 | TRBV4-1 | CASSQEGYGYTF
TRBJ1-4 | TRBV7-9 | CASSLGEGTNEKLFF
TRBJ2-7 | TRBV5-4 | CASSPPLRTVNYEQYF
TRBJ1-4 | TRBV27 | CASSPTVQLFF
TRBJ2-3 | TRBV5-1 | CASSVSWDTQYF
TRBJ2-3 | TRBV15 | CATSRAGPSTDTQYF
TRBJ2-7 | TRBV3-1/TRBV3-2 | CASSYEGQGSYEQYF
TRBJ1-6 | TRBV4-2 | CASSQGNSPLHF
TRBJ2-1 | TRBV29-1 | CSVSGDSSYNEQFF
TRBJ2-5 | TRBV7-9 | CASSPLVRLVQETQYF
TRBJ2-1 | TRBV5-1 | CASSLGLSNEQFF
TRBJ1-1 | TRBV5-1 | CASSLRGRDTEAFF
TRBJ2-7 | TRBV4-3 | CASSQDWQGWAYEQYF
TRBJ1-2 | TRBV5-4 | CASSLWGGQYTYGYTF
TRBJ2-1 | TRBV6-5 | CASSFGLATPQFF
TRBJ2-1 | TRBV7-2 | CASSLESANEQFF
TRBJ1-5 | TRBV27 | CASSLFSQPNQPQHF
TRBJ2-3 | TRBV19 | CASSMDWRGDTQYF